The rows below give T cell receptor beta chains drawn from one sample of a study of blood T cell repertoires in COVID-19. Sequencing was performed with immunoSEQ multiplex PCR; in TCRdb, only in-frame clones are kept and a portion is missing. The sample lists around 130,000 clones; 84% were seen once. Sequenced sample: PBMCs or T cells enriched from blood (not recorded which). These receptors came from a woman aged 45-60 years with acute COVID-19. CDR3s include the opening cysteine and the closing phenylalanine or tryptophan. D genes are given only for firm matches. The size of a clone is reported for some rows only, either as once, few or many, or as a class for expanded clones.

J gene: TRBJ2-5
D gene: .
V gene: TRBV4-3
clone size: .
CDR3 DNA: TGCGCCAGCAGCCTCCACGCGGAAGGGGTCGTGACCCAGTACTTC
CDR3 protein: CASSLHAEGVVTQYF

J gene: TRBJ2-1
D gene: TRBD2
V gene: TRBV14
clone size: .
CDR3 DNA: TGTGCCAGCAGCCGCAGCGGGAGCTCCTACAATGAGCAGTTCTTC
CDR3 protein: CASSRSGSSYNEQFF

J gene: TRBJ2-5
D gene: TRBD2
V gene: TRBV2
clone size: .
CDR3 DNA: TGTGCCAGCAGTTTCATGGGGGGGAACCAAGAGACCCAGTACTTC
CDR3 protein: CASSFMGGNQETQYF

J gene: TRBJ2-1
D gene: .
V gene: TRBV6-1
clone size: .
CDR3 DNA: TGTGCCAGCAGTGAAGTTGCAGTCTACAATGAGCAGTTCTTC
CDR3 protein: CASSEVAVYNEQFF

J gene: TRBJ2-5
D gene: TRBD1
V gene: TRBV20-1
clone size: .
CDR3 DNA: TGCAGTGCCAGTCTTCCCTCGGACAGGGATGAGACCCAGTACTTC
CDR3 protein: CSASLPSDRDETQYF

J gene: TRBJ2-3
D gene: TRBD1
V gene: TRBV7-9
clone size: .
CDR3 DNA: TGTGCCAGCAGCTTGGGGGACAGGAGCACAGATACGCAGTATTTT
CDR3 protein: CASSLGDRSTDTQYF

J gene: TRBJ2-1
D gene: TRBD2
V gene: TRBV29-1
clone size: .
CDR3 DNA: TGCAGCGGAAAGAGCGGGAGGGCCTCCCAGTTCTTC
CDR3 protein: CSGKSGRASQFF

J gene: TRBJ1-6
D gene: TRBD1
V gene: TRBV7-2
clone size: many
CDR3 DNA: TGTGCCAGCAGCTTAGCATCAGGGGGCAATAATTCACCCCTCCACTTT
CDR3 protein: CASSLASGGNNSPLHF

J gene: TRBJ1-6
D gene: TRBD1
V gene: TRBV28
clone size: few
CDR3 DNA: TGTGCCAGCAGTTCCGCAGGGGGTCATAATTCACCCCTCCACTTT
CDR3 protein: CASSSAGGHNSPLHF

J gene: TRBJ1-5
D gene: .
V gene: TRBV2
clone size: .
CDR3 DNA: TGTGCCAGCAGTCAACAGGGAGGCAATCAGCCCCAGCATTTT
CDR3 protein: CASSQQGGNQPQHF

J gene: TRBJ1-1
D gene: TRBD1
V gene: TRBV6-5
clone size: .
CDR3 DNA: TGTGCCAGCAGCGTACAGGGGCCGAACACTGAAGCTTTCTTT
CDR3 protein: CASSVQGPNTEAFF

J gene: TRBJ1-3
D gene: .
V gene: TRBV3-1/TRBV3-2
clone size: .
CDR3 DNA: TGTGCCAGCGGCGGGGTGAAAGAGGGAAACACCATATATTTT
CDR3 protein: CASGGVKEGNTIYF

J gene: TRBJ1-2
D gene: .
V gene: TRBV18
clone size: .
CDR3 DNA: TGTGCCAGCTCACCAGTAGGGGAGGCTGGCTACACCTTC
CDR3 protein: CASSPVGEAGYTF

J gene: TRBJ2-7
D gene: TRBD1
V gene: TRBV5-8
clone size: few
CDR3 DNA: TGTGCCAGCAGCTTGGAGGGACAGGGATACGAGCAGTACTTC
CDR3 protein: CASSLEGQGYEQYF

J gene: TRBJ2-1
D gene: .
V gene: TRBV21-1
clone size: few
CDR3 DNA: TGTGCCAGCAGCAACAGCGGATCCTACAATGAGCAGTTCTTC
CDR3 protein: CASSNSGSYNEQFF

J gene: TRBJ1-4
D gene: .
V gene: TRBV19
clone size: .
CDR3 DNA: TGTGCCAGTAGTATGACAGTTGAAAAACTGTTTTTT
CDR3 protein: CASSMTVEKLFF

J gene: TRBJ2-5
D gene: .
V gene: TRBV2
clone size: .
CDR3 DNA: TGTGCCAGCAGTGATCTCCGTCTAGCCAACGAAAAAGAGACCCAGTACTTC
CDR3 protein: CASSDLRLANEKETQYF

J gene: TRBJ1-6
D gene: .
V gene: TRBV11-2
clone size: .
CDR3 DNA: TGTGCCAGCAGCGCCCGACAGGTCAGAATTCGATCACCCCTCCACTTT
CDR3 protein: CASSARQVRIRSPLHF

J gene: TRBJ2-7
D gene: TRBD2
V gene: TRBV3-1/TRBV3-2
clone size: .
CDR3 DNA: TGTGCCAGCAGCCTAAGAGTGGGAGGGCCGGGCGAGCAGTACTTC
CDR3 protein: CASSLRVGGPGEQYF

J gene: TRBJ2-2
D gene: .
V gene: TRBV7-9
clone size: .
CDR3 DNA: TGTGCCAGCAGCCCTCAGCAGGCCGGGGAGCTGTTTTTT
CDR3 protein: CASSPQQAGELFF

J gene: TRBJ2-7
D gene: TRBD2
V gene: TRBV20-1
clone size: .
CDR3 DNA: TGCAGTGCTAGTCTGGCGGGAGGAACCTACGAGCAGTACTTC
CDR3 protein: CSASLAGGTYEQYF

J gene: TRBJ1-5
D gene: .
V gene: TRBV28
clone size: .
CDR3 DNA: TGTGCCAGTGGGGTCGTGCGGGGGGATGGCAATCAGCCCCAGCATTTT
CDR3 protein: CASGVVRGDGNQPQHF

J gene: TRBJ1-2
D gene: TRBD1
V gene: TRBV6-5
clone size: .
CDR3 DNA: TGTGCCAGCAGAAACGGCGGGCAGGGGGCCGATGGCTACACCTTC
CDR3 protein: CASRNGGQGADGYTF

J gene: TRBJ2-7
D gene: TRBD1
V gene: TRBV10-2
clone size: few
CDR3 DNA: TGCGCCAGCAGTGAACAGGGGGGCTACGAGCAGTACTTC
CDR3 protein: CASSEQGGYEQYF

J gene: TRBJ1-3
D gene: .
V gene: TRBV28
clone size: .
CDR3 DNA: TGTGCCAGCAGTTTCTGGCTGAACGGAGACACCATATATTTT
CDR3 protein: CASSFWLNGDTIYF

J gene: TRBJ1-1
D gene: .
V gene: TRBV19
clone size: once
CDR3 DNA: TGTGCCAGTACACGACACCAGAGGGCTGAAGCTTTCTTT
CDR3 protein: CASTRHQRAEAFF

J gene: TRBJ1-1
D gene: TRBD1
V gene: TRBV4-2
clone size: few
CDR3 DNA: TGTGCCAGCAGCCAAATGGGACAGATCTTGAACACTGAAGCTTTCTTT
CDR3 protein: CASSQMGQILNTEAFF

J gene: TRBJ1-4
D gene: .
V gene: TRBV19
clone size: .
CDR3 DNA: TGTGCCAGTACCATCAACGGGGGGGCCGTAAATGAAAAACTGTTTTTT
CDR3 protein: CASTINGGAVNEKLFF

J gene: TRBJ1-2
D gene: .
V gene: TRBV5-1
clone size: .
CDR3 DNA: TGCGCCAGCAGCTTGGCTCAGGGCGGCCTCCATGGCTACACCTTC
CDR3 protein: CASSLAQGGLHGYTF

J gene: TRBJ2-2
D gene: TRBD2
V gene: TRBV30
clone size: .
CDR3 DNA: TGTGCCTGGAGCAGAGCGGGAGGAGAGAACACCGGGGAGCTGTTTTTT
CDR3 protein: CAWSRAGGENTGELFF

J gene: TRBJ2-2
D gene: TRBD2
V gene: TRBV7-2
clone size: few
CDR3 DNA: TGTGCCAGCAGCACGGGACTAGCGGGTTCCGGGGAGCTGTTTTTT
CDR3 protein: CASSTGLAGSGELFF